A selection of T cell receptor beta chains follows, all from one sample in a study of cytomegalovirus exposure and HLA in healthy donors. Here immunoSEQ multiplex PCR was the method, and the copy in TCRdb shows in-frame clones only, minus some. The sample includes about 200,000 clones, 73% of them seen just once. The sequenced sample was PBMCs. Source of these receptors: a woman aged 30 to 39 in good health and CMV-seronegative. The CDR3 runs from the conserved cysteine through the conserved F or W. A D gene is named only where the DNA matches it firmly. For some rows the clone size is stated as once, few or many, or as a class when expanded; others skip it.

D gene,V gene,clone size,J gene,CDR3 DNA,CDR3 protein
TRBD2,TRBV7-9,-,TRBJ2-5,TGTGCCAGCAGCTCCCCAACCACGGGACTAGCGGGAGGAGAGACCCAGTACTTC,CASSSPTTGLAGGETQYF
TRBD1,TRBV5-3,-,TRBJ2-1,TGTGCCAGAAGCGCGGGACAGGGTATCGGAAATGAGCAGTTCTTC,CARSAGQGIGNEQFF
TRBD2,TRBV7-2,few,TRBJ2-5,TGTGCCAGCAGCTTATATGTACTAGCGGGCCCCCAAGAGACCCAGTACTTC,CASSLYVLAGPQETQYF
TRBD1,TRBV10-3,-,TRBJ1-5,TGTGCCATCAGTAAGACAGGGAGTGGTCAGCCCCAGCATTTT,CAISKTGSGQPQHF
-,TRBV7-2,few,TRBJ2-1,TGTGCCATTACAGAAGGTTCCCTCTCCTACAATGAGCAGTTCTTC,CAITEGSLSYNEQFF
-,TRBV2,once,TRBJ2-3,TGTGCCAGCAGTTGGGGCCCAAGCACAGATACGCAGTATTTT,CASSWGPSTDTQYF
TRBD1,TRBV15,-,TRBJ2-7,TGTGCCACCAGCAGAGATCTAGGACAGGGCGGCGAGCAGTACTTC,CATSRDLGQGGEQYF
TRBD2,TRBV18,-,TRBJ2-7,TGTGCCAGCTCACCCAGGACTAGCGGGATCTACGAGCAGTACTTC,CASSPRTSGIYEQYF
TRBD1,TRBV4-2,-,TRBJ2-7,TGTGCCAGCAGCCAAGGGACAGGGACCTACGAGCAGTACTTC,CASSQGTGTYEQYF
TRBD2,TRBV9,-,TRBJ2-1,TGTGCCAGTACTCGGCTAGCGGCACCCTCAAACTACAATGAGCAGTTCTTC,CASTRLAAPSNYNEQFF
-,TRBV13,-,TRBJ2-3,TGTGCCAGCAGCTTTAGAGGTACGCAGTATTTT,CASSFRGTQYF
TRBD2,TRBV25-1,-,TRBJ2-3,TGTGCCAGCAGTGAGGGACTAGAGGGCACAGATACGCAGTATTTT,CASSEGLEGTDTQYF
TRBD2,TRBV9,-,TRBJ2-1,TGTGCCAGCAGCGAGTTGGGGGACTATTCCAGTTCCTACAATGAGCAGTTCTTC,CASSELGDYSSSYNEQFF
-,TRBV4-3,few,TRBJ2-7,TGCGCCAGCGGGTCAGGGGTATCCGGTGTCGAGCAGTACTTC,CASGSGVSGVEQYF
TRBD2,TRBV5-4,-,TRBJ2-7,TGTGCCAGCAGAACGGGACTAGCGGGACGCCCCTACGAGCAGTACTTC,CASRTGLAGRPYEQYF
TRBD1,TRBV4-2,few,TRBJ2-5,TGTGCCAGCAGCCAAGATTGGGGCAGGGGGACGGAGACCCAGTACTTC,CASSQDWGRGTETQYF
TRBD1,TRBV7-9,-,TRBJ2-1,TGTGCCAGCAGCTTAGGGGTGGGACAGGGGGGAGTATCCTACAATGAGCAGTTCTTC,CASSLGVGQGGVSYNEQFF
-,TRBV7-2,-,TRBJ2-1,TGTGCCAGCAGCCCCTTTTGGTATAGCTCGAGAACCTACAATGAGCAGTTCTTC,CASSPFWYSSRTYNEQFF
-,TRBV6-4,few,TRBJ2-3,TGTGCCAGCAGTGACTCGCCAGGGAACATACCAGATACGCAGTATTTT,CASSDSPGNIPDTQYF